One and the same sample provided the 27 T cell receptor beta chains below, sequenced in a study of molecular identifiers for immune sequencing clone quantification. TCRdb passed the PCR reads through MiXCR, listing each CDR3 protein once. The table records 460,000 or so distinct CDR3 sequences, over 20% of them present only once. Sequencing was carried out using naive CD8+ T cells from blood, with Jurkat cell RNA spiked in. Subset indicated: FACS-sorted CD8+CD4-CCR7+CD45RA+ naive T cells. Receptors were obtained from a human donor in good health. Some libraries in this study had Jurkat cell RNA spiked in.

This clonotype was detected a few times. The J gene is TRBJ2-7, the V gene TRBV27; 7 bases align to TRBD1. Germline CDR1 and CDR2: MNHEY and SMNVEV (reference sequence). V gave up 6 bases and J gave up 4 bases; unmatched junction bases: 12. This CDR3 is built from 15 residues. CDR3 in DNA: TGTGCCAGCAGCTTCTTCGGGACAGAAGGGTACGAGCAGTACTTC. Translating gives CASSFFGTEGYEQYF.

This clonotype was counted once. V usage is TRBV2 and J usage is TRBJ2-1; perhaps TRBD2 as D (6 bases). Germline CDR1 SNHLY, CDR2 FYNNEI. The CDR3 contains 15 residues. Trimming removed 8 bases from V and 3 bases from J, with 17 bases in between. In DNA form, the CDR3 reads TGTGCCAGCGGTGGGACTGGCGGGCACTACAATGAGCAGTTCTTC. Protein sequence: CASGGTGGHYNEQFF. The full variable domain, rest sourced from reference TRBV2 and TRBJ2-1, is EPEVTQTPSHQVTQMGQEVILRCVPISNHLYFYWYRQILGQKVEFLVSFYNNEISEKSEIFDDQFSVERPDGSNFTLKIRSTKLEDSAMYFCASGGTGGHYNEQFFGPGTRLTVL.

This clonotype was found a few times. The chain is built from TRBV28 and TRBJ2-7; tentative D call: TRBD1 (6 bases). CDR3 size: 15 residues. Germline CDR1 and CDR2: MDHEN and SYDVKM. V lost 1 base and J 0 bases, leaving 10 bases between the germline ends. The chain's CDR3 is CASSLLDSYSYEQYF. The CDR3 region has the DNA TGTGCCAGCAGTTTATTGGACAGTTACTCCTACGAGCAGTACTTC.

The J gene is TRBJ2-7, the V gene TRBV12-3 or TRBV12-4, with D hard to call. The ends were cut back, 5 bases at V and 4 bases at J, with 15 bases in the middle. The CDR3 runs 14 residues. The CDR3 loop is CASSHSLIGYEQYF. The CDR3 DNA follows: TGTGCCAGCAGTCACTCCCTTATAGGATACGAGCAGTACTTC.

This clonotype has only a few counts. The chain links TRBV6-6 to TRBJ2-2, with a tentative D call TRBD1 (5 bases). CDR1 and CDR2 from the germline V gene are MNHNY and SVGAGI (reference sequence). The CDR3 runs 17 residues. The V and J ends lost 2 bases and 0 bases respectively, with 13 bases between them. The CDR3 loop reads CASSYGRTYANTGELFF. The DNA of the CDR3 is TGTGCCAGCAGTTACGGAAGGACATACGCGAACACCGGGGAGCTGTTTTTT.

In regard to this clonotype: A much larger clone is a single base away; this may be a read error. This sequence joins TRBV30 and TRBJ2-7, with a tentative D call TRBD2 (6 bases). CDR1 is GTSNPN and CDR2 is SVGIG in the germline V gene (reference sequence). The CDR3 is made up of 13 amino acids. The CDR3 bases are TGTGCCTGGAGTGGCAGGGACTCCTACGAGCAGCACTTC. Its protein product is CAWSGRDSYEQHF.

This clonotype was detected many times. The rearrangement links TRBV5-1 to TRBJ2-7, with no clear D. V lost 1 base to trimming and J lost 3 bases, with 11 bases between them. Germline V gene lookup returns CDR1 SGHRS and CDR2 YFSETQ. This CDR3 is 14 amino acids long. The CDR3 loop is CASSLSSELYEQYF. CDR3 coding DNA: TGCGCCAGCAGCTTGTCTTCGGAGCTCTACGAGCAGTACTTC.

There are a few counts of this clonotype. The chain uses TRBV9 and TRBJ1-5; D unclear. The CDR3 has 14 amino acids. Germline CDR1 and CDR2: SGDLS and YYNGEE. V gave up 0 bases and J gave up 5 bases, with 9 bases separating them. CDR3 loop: CASSVGSEDQPQHF. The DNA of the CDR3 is TGTGCCAGCAGCGTAGGCAGTGAGGATCAGCCCCAGCATTTT.

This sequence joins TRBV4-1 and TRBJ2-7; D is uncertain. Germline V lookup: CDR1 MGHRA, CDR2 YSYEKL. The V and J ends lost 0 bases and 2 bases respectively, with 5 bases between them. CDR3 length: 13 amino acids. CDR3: CASSQDKTYEQYF. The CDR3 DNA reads TGCGCCAGCAGCCAAGATAAGACCTACGAGCAGTACTTC.

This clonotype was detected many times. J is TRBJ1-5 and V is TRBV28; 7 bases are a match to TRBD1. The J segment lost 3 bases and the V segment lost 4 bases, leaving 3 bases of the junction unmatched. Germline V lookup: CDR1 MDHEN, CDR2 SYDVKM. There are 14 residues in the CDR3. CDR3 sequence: CASSWGQYNQPQHF. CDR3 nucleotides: TGTGCCAGCAGTTGGGGACAGTACAATCAGCCCCAGCATTTT.

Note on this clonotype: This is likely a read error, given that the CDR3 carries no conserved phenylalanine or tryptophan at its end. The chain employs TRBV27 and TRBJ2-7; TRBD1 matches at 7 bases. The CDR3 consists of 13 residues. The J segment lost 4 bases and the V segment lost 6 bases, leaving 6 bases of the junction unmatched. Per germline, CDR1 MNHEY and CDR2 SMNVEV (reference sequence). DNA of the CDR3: TGTGCCAGCAGCCACGACAGGGTATACGAGCAGTACTCC. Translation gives CASSHDRVYEQYS.

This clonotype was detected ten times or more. The CDR3: CASRHRGQRDTEAFF. In nucleotides, the CDR3 is TGTGCCAGCAGACACAGGGGGCAACGGGACACTGAAGCTTTCTTT. The chain couples TRBV12-3 or TRBV12-4 to TRBJ1-1; 9 nucleotides match TRBD1. V shed 6 bases, J shed 3 bases, and the junction held 8 bases outside the gene matches. This CDR3 spans 15 amino acids.

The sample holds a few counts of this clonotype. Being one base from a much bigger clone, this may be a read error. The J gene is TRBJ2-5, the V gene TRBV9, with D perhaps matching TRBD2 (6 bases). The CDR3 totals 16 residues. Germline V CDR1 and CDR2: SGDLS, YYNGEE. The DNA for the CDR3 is TGTGCCAGCAGCGTAGAGCCCGAACTCCCGGGAGAGACCCAGTGCTTC. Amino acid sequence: CASSVEPELPGETQCF.

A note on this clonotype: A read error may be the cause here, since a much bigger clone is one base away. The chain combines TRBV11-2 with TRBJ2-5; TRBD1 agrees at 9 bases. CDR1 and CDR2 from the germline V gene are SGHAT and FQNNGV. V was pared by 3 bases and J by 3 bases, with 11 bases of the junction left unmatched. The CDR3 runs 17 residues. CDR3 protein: CASSFALPRTGEETQYF. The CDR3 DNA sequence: TGTGCCAGCAGCTTTGCCCTCCCAAGGACAGGGGAAGAGACCCAGTACTTC.

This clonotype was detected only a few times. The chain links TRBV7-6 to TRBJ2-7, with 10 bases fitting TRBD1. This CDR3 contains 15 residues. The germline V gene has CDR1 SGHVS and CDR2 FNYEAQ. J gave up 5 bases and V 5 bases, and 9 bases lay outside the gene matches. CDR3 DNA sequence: TGTGCCAGCAGCCCCACCGGGACAGGGGTCCACGAGCAGTACTTC. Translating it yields CASSPTGTGVHEQYF.

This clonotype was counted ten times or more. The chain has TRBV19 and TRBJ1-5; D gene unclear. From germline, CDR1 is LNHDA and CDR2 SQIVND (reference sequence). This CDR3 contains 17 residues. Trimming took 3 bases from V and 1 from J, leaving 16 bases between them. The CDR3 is CASSISPIRKSNQPQHF. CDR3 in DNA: TGTGCCAGTAGTATTTCCCCCATCAGGAAGAGCAATCAGCCCCAGCATTTT.

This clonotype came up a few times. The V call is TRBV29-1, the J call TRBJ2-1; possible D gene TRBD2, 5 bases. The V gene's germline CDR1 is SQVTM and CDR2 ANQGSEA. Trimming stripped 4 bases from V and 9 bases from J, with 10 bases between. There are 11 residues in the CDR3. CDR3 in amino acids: CSVVKEGEQFF. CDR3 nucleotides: TGCAGCGTTGTCAAAGAGGGTGAGCAGTTCTTC.

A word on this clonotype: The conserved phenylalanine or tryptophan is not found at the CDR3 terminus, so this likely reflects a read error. CDR3 protein: CASSAPGQRSFNYGYTL. The CDR3, as DNA: TGTGCCAGCAGTGCTCCGGGACAGCGATCCTTCAACTATGGCTACACCCTC. The rearrangement uses TRBV25-1 and TRBJ1-2; 7 bases are shared with TRBD1. This CDR3 has 17 residues. The V and J ends lost 4 bases and 2 bases, in that order; junction bases with no gene match: 13. From germline, CDR1 is MGHDK and CDR2 SYGVNS.

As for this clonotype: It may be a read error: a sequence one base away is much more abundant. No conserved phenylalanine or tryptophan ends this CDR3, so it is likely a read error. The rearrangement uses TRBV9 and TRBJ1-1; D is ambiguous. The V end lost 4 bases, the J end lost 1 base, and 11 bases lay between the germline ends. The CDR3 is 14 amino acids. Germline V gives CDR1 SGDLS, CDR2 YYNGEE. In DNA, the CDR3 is TGTGCCAGCAGCAAACGACCGTCGAACACTGAAGCTTTCCTT. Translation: CASSKRPSNTEAFL.

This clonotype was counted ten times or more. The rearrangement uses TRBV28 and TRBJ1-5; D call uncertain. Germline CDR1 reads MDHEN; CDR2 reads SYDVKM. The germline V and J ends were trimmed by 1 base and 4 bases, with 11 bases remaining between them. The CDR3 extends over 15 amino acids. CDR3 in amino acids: CASSLSHLGNQPQHF. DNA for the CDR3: TGTGCCAGCAGTTTATCCCACCTCGGGAATCAGCCCCAGCATTTT.

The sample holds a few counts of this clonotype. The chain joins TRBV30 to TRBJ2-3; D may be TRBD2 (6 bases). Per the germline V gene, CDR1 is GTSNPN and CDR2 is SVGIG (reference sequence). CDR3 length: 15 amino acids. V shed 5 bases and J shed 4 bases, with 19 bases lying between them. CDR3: CAWGISPLAPDTQYF. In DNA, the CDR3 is TGTGCCTGGGGAATCTCCCCTCTAGCGCCAGATACGCAGTATTTT.

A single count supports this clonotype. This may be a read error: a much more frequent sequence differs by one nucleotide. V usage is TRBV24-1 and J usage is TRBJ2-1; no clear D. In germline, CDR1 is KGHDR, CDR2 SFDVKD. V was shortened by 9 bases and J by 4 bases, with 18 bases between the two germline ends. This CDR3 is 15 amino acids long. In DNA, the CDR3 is TGTGCCACCCCCCCGACCTGCAGAATATACAATGAGCAGTTCTTC. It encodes CATPPTCRIYNEQFF.

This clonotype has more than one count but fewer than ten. The CDR3 sequence is CASSLLRGGGGSYNEQFF. In nucleotides, the CDR3 is TGTGCCAGCAGTTTATTACGCGGGGGGGGGGGGTCCTACAATGAGCAGTTCTTC. The chain employs TRBV27 and TRBJ2-1, with 9 bases aligning to TRBD2. Germline-derived CDR1 and CDR2 are MNHEY and SMNVEV (reference sequence). This CDR3 comprises 18 residues. Losses at the gene ends were 1 base for V and 1 base for J; bases not matched to a gene: 8.

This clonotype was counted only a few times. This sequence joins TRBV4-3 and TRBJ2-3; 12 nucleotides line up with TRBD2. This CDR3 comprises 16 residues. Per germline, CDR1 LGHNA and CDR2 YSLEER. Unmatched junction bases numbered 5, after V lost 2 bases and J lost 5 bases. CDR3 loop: CASSQTSGGPGDTQYF. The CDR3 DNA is TGCGCCAGCAGCCAAACTAGCGGGGGGCCCGGAGATACGCAGTATTTT.

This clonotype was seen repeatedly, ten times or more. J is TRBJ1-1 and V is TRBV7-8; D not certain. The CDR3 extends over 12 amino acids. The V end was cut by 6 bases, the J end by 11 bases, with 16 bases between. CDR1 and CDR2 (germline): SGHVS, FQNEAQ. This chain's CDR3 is CASSSTLGPAFF. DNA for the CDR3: TGTGCCAGCAGTTCAACTCTGGGCCCGGCTTTCTTT.

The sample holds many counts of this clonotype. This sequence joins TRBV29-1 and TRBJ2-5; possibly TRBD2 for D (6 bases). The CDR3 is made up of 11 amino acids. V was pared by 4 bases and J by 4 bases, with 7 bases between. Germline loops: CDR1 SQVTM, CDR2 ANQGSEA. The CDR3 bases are TGCAGCGTTGTGCGGGGAGAGACCCAGTACTTC. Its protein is CSVVRGETQYF.

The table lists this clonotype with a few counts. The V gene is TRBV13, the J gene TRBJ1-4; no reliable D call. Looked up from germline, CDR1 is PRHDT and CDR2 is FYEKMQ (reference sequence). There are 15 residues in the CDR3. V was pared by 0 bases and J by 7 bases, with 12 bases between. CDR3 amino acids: CASSLGRAGIEKLFF. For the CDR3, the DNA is TGTGCCAGCAGCTTAGGGAGGGCCGGTATTGAAAAACTGTTTTTT.